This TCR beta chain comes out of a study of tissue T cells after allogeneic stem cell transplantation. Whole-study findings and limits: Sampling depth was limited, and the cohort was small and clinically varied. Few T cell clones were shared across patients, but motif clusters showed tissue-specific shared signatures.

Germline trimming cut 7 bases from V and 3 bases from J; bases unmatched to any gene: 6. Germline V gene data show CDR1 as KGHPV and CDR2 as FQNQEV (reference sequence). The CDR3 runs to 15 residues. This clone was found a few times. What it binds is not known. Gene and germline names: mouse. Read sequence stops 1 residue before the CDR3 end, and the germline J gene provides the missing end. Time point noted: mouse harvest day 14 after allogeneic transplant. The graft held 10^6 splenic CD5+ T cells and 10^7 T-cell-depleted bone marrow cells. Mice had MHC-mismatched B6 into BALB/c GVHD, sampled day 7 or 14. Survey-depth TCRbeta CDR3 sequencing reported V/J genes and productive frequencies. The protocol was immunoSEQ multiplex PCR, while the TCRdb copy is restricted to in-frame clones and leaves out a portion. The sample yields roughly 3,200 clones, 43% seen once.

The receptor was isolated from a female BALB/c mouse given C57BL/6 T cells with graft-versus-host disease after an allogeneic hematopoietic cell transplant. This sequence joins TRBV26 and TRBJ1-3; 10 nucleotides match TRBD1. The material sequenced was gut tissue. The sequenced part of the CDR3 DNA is TGTGCCAGCACCAGACAGGGGGCGAATGGAAATACGCTCTAT. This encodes CASTRQGANGNTLY. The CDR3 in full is CASTRQGANGNTLYF.